This TCR beta chain comes out of a study of vaccination and CD4 T cells after COVID-19. This clonotype has a handful of counts. Its target is unknown. The length of the CDR3 is 15 residues. V trimming: 2 bases; J trimming: 1 base; junction bases outside the gene matches: 3. Germline V gene sequence: CDR1 SGHTA, CDR2 FQGTGA. The Oncomine TCR Beta short-read assay was applied to DNA of cultured CD4+ T cells. TCRdb re-analysed the PCR reads in MiXCR, keeping a single row per CDR3 protein. This sample has tens of thousands of distinct CDR3 sequences; roughly two fifths occur once, and the top ten carry roughly 30%. Time point: late sampling 161 to 241 days after vaccination in three convalescent patients. Documented treatment: approximately nine-day PBMC culture with coronavirus spike peptide pools or control peptides (ViraFEST assay).

This clonotype was obtained from a human donor who had recovered from COVID-19. The source was CD4+ T cells from blood, cultured in vitro, collected about 7 months after SARS-CoV-2 vaccination. The rearrangement links TRBV7-3 to TRBJ1-1; TRBD1 matches 8 bases. CDR3 sequence reads: CASSLLGQGNTEAFF. As DNA, the CDR3 is TGTGCCAGCAGCTTACTAGGACAGGGGAACACTGAAGCTTTCTTT.